This T cell receptor beta chain derives from a study of CD8 T cells in Susac syndrome. The patients who served as multiple sclerosis controls were treatment-naive and had stable or active relapsing-remitting disease that fulfilled the revised McDonald criteria. Negative magnetic isolation gave CD8+ and CD4+ cells; FACS enriched CD8+ TEMRA. An amount of RNA that ranged from about 0.45 to 1 ug was reverse transcribed with random hexamers. TCRdb re-derived calls from the immunoSEQ multiplex PCR reads in MiXCR, one entry per CDR3 protein. Among a few hundred thousand distinct CDR3 sequences listed, 85% were seen once. The receptor was isolated from a human donor with multiple sclerosis. What was sequenced was CD8+ T cells from PBMCs.

CDR3 sequence (DNA): TGCGCCAGCAGCTGGACAGGGTCGAACACCGGGGAGCTGTTTTTT. It codes for CASSWTGSNTGELFF. The rearrangement uses TRBV4-1 and TRBJ2-2; the match to TRBD1 covers 8 bases. The CDR3 covers 15 residues. Germline loops: CDR1 MGHRA, CDR2 YSYEKL. After removal of 5 bases from V and 0 bases from J, the junction contained 2 bases not matched to a gene.